These T cell receptor beta chains were read from a single sample in a study of regulatory T cells in long-lasting Graves disease. TCRdb independently ran MiXCR on the multiplex PCR reads; one entry per CDR3 protein. The table includes fewer than 400,000 distinct CDR3 sequences, 15% to 20% detected once. The source was peripheral blood mononuclear cells (PBMCs), collected at new diagnosis, from a patient treated with antithyroid drugs. The source is a female donor with Graves disease. CDR3s include the opening cysteine and the closing phenylalanine or tryptophan. The D gene is left open where the match is weak. Size is stated for part of the rows, as once, few or many counts, or as a class when the clone is expanded.

V gene	J gene	D gene	clone size	CDR3 DNA	CDR3 protein
TRBV28	TRBJ1-4	NA	many	TGTGCCAGCAGCATAACTGAAATGAATGAAAAACTGTTTTTT	CASSITEMNEKLFF
TRBV27	TRBJ2-2	TRBD1	few	TGTGCCAGCTACTCCACAGGGGTCACCGGGGAGCTGTTTTTT	CASYSTGVTGELFF
TRBV7-7	TRBJ2-7	NA	many	TGTGCTAGCAGCTTTTCGACAGTACTTCCCTACGAGCAGTACTTC	CASSFSTVLPYEQYF
TRBV12-3/TRBV12-4	TRBJ2-3	NA	many	TGTGCCAGCAGTTTATTGTGGGGGGGCATCACAGATACGCAGTATTTT	CASSLLWGGITDTQYF
TRBV28	TRBJ2-1	NA	many	TGTGCCAGCAGTTATGACAGGAGCTCCTACAATGAGCAGTTCTTC	CASSYDRSSYNEQFF
TRBV5-1	TRBJ2-1	TRBD2	many	TGCGCCAGCGGGGGACTAGCGGAGAATGAGCAGTTCTTC	CASGGLAENEQFF
TRBV5-1	TRBJ2-3	TRBD2	many	TGCGCCAGCAGCCCGCGACTAGCAGGGAACCAAATCCAAAGCACAGATACGCAGTATTTT	CASSPRLAGNQIQSTDTQYF
TRBV6-2/TRBV6-3	TRBJ2-1	NA	many	TGTGCCAGCAGTCCGGGGAATGAGCAGTTCTTC	CASSPGNEQFF
TRBV7-2	TRBJ2-3	NA	many	TGTGCCAGCAGCTTATTGCGACTCGTCACAGATACGCAGTATTTT	CASSLLRLVTDTQYF
TRBV20-1	TRBJ1-1	NA	few	TGCAGTGCTCAAGCGGCAGATAAGAACACTGAAGCTTTCTTT	CSAQAADKNTEAFF
TRBV3-1	TRBJ2-2	TRBD2	NA	TGTGCCAGCAGCCAAGATTTGCGGGAGAGGGGCGGGGAGCTGTTTTTT	CASSQDLRERGGELFF
TRBV2	TRBJ2-7	TRBD2	many	TGTGCCAGCAGTCCCGGACTAGCGCCCTACGAGCAGTACTTC	CASSPGLAPYEQYF
TRBV2	TRBJ1-6	TRBD1	many	TGTGCCAGCAGCGAATGGACAGGGGAAAATTCACCCCTCCACTTT	CASSEWTGENSPLHF
TRBV12-3/TRBV12-4	TRBJ2-2	NA	many	TGTGCCAGCAGTTTAGCAACAGGGGGGGGCACCGGGGAGCTGTTTTTT	CASSLATGGGTGELFF
TRBV19	TRBJ1-3	NA	NA	TGTGCCAATAGTCCCCGACAGCGAAACACCATATATTTT	CANSPRQRNTIYF
TRBV19	TRBJ2-7	NA	many	TGTGCCAGTAGTAATACCCCGGACCCTAGCTACGAGCAGTACTTC	CASSNTPDPSYEQYF
TRBV3-1	TRBJ1-4	NA	many	TGTGCCAGCAGCCAAAGTGGTACCACTGAAAAACTGTTTTTT	CASSQSGTTEKLFF
TRBV6-2/TRBV6-3	TRBJ2-1	TRBD2	many	TGTGCCAGCAGTTACGGGACTAGCGACCCCTCCTACAATGAGCAGTTCTTC	CASSYGTSDPSYNEQFF
TRBV6-2/TRBV6-3	TRBJ2-1	NA	NA	TGTGCCAGCAGTCGGACGGATGAGCAGTTCTTC	CASSRTDEQFF
TRBV20-1	TRBJ1-1	NA	many	TGCAGTGCTAGAAGTTGGAACACTGAAGCTTTCTTT	CSARSWNTEAFF
TRBV11-2	TRBJ1-1	NA	many	TGTGCCAGCAGCTTAGATCGAGGCAGAGAAGCTTTCTTT	CASSLDRGREAFF
TRBV5-4	TRBJ2-3	NA	few	TGTGCCAGCAGCTTGGCTATAGGGGGGACAGATACGCAGTATTTT	CASSLAIGGTDTQYF
TRBV28	TRBJ1-2	NA	many	TGTGCCAGCAGTTCAGTCAACGGGCCCTGGGGCTATGGCTACACCTTC	CASSSVNGPWGYGYTF
TRBV7-8	TRBJ2-5	NA	many	TGTGCCAGCAGCTTAGAAGGTTCCCCGAGCCAGTACTTC	CASSLEGSPSQYF
TRBV7-6	TRBJ2-5	NA	few	TGTGCCAGCAGCTTATTAGCGGAGCAAGAGACCCAGTACTTC	CASSLLAEQETQYF
TRBV24-1	TRBJ2-3	NA	many	TGTGCCACCAGTGATTGGAGGCTAGCTGGCACAGATACGCAGTATTTT	CATSDWRLAGTDTQYF
TRBV7-3	TRBJ2-1	TRBD2	many	TGTGCCAGCAGCCCCTCGTCGGGAGGTTTCGCAGTCAATGAGCAGTTCTTC	CASSPSSGGFAVNEQFF
TRBV15	TRBJ1-1	NA	few	TGTGCCACCAGCAGAGGTGACACTGAAGCTTTCTTT	CATSRGDTEAFF
TRBV28	TRBJ2-7	TRBD2	many	TGTGCCAGCAGTTTTGGGACTAGTCGTGGGAACGCCTACGAGCAGTACTTC	CASSFGTSRGNAYEQYF
TRBV20-1	TRBJ1-5	TRBD1	NA	TGCAGTGCAAACGGACAGGAGCATAGCAGTCAGCCCCAGCATTTT	CSANGQEHSSQPQHF
TRBV15	TRBJ2-5	NA	many	TGTGCCACCAGCAATGGACTGCAAGAGACCCAGTACTTC	CATSNGLQETQYF
TRBV24-1	TRBJ2-1	NA	many	TGTGCCACCGCCAGGGCCAATGAGCAGTTCTTC	CATARANEQFF
TRBV2	TRBJ2-1	TRBD2	NA	TGTGCCAGCAGTCGCGGGAGGGGATCAGGCAATGAGCAGTTCTTC	CASSRGRGSGNEQFF
TRBV5-1	TRBJ1-1	NA	few	TGCGCCAGCAGCTCACCCCGCGCGGTCGGTTCTCACACTGAAGCTTTCTTT	CASSSPRAVGSHTEAFF
TRBV20-1	TRBJ2-7	TRBD2	NA	TGCAGTGCTAGCGGACTAGCGGCCTACGAGCAGTACTTC	CSASGLAAYEQYF